This entry is about one TCR beta chain. Antigen: not known. Deletions cut 4 bases from V and 3 bases from J, with 10 bases between. Germline CDR1 is SGDLS and CDR2 is YYNGEE. This CDR3 spans 13 amino acids. This entry is derived from a study of cytomegalovirus exposure and HLA in healthy donors. Study background: The use of the same platform for the 120 validation repertoires and the approximately 730 first-cohort repertoires was reported by a later analysis.

Produced via immunoSEQ multiplex PCR; TCRdb's table is partial and in-frame only. The profile covers 110,000 or so clones, with approximately 94% appearing a single time and roughly 0.67% taken by the ten largest. Whole-study findings and limits: It was reported that the classifier diagnosed cytomegalovirus status with high specificity and sensitivity in both the original and validation cohorts.

Sequenced sample: PBMCs. The gene calls are TRBV9 and TRBJ1-1; D is ambiguous. The clonotype comes from a woman between 18 and 30 years old in good health and CMV-seronegative. Written as DNA, the CDR3 is TGTGCCAGCAGCCCAAACATGGACACTGAAGCTTTCTTT. Amino acid sequence: CASSPNMDTEAFF. Full variable domain (remainder filled in from reference TRBV9 and TRBJ1-1): DSGVTQTPKHLITATGQRVTLRCSPRSGDLSVYWYQQSLDQGLQFLIQYYNGEERAKGNILERFSAQQFPDLHSELNLSSLELGDSALYFCASSPNMDTEAFFGQGTRLTVV.